This is a list of T cell receptor beta chains from one sample in a study of long-term antiretroviral therapy in people with HIV. Method: immunoSEQ multiplex PCR; TCRdb's copy keeps in-frame clones and lacks some. The sample has roughly 9,200 clones, approximately 78% seen once. Sequenced material: unsorted PBMCs, taken 0.6 years before starting antiretroviral therapy. The receptors derive from a man in his forties with HIV. Both conserved end residues are part of each CDR3. The D gene is left open where the match is weak. Rows may omit the clone size; those that give it use once, few, many or a size class.

size	D	V	J	DNA	CDR3
once	TRBD1	TRBV5-1	TRBJ2-7	TGCGCCAGCGGCCCAGGACAGGGCTACGAGCAGTACTTC	CASGPGQGYEQYF
NA	NA	TRBV6-1	TRBJ2-1	TGTGCCAGCACGGCCTACAATGAGCAGTTCTTC	CASTAYNEQFF
NA	TRBD1	TRBV10-3	TRBJ1-1	TGTGCCACTGTTCCACTGACAGGGGGCTCTGAAGCTTTCTTT	CATVPLTGGSEAFF
NA	TRBD2	TRBV19	TRBJ2-1	TGTGCCAGTAGTCCGGTAGCGGGGGCCTACAATGAGCAGTTCTTC	CASSPVAGAYNEQFF
NA	NA	TRBV19	TRBJ1-4	TGTGCCAGTAGTCCGCAGGGGAGAGCGGGCGAAAAACTGTTTTTT	CASSPQGRAGEKLFF
once	TRBD1	TRBV6-5	TRBJ2-7	TGTGCCAGCAGTTACTCCGGGACAGGAGGCTACGAGCAGTACTTC	CASSYSGTGGYEQYF
once	NA	TRBV18	TRBJ2-6	TGTGCCAGCTCACCTCTATCCGGACCTGGGGCCAACGTCCTGACTTTC	CASSPLSGPGANVLTF
NA	NA	TRBV30	TRBJ1-1	TGTGCCTGGAGTAGCTGGGGGATGAACACTGAAGCTTTCTTT	CAWSSWGMNTEAFF
few	TRBD1	TRBV28	TRBJ1-4	TGTGCCAGCAGCTTAACAGGGGTATTAAATGAAAAACTGTTTTTT	CASSLTGVLNEKLFF
NA	NA	TRBV7-9	TRBJ2-7	TGTGCCAGCAGCCCCTGGGACATTTACGAGCAGTACTTC	CASSPWDIYEQYF
NA	NA	TRBV2	TRBJ2-2	TGTGCCAGCAGTGAAAGGGGGGTAGGGACCGGGGAGCTGTTTTTT	CASSERGVGTGELFF
NA	TRBD1	TRBV7-2	TRBJ2-7	TGTGCCAGCGGCTCCTGGGGACAGGGCTACGAGCAGTACTTC	CASGSWGQGYEQYF
NA	TRBD2	TRBV18	TRBJ2-1	TGTGCCAGCTCACTCCCGGGGGGGGTCGACAATGAGCAGTTCTTC	CASSLPGGVDNEQFF
NA	NA	TRBV12-5	TRBJ1-2	TGTGCTAGTGGTTCGGTAGGGAGTAATGGCTACACCTTC	CASGSVGSNGYTF
few	NA	TRBV7-2	TRBJ1-2	TGTGCCAGCAGCTTAGTCCCGGGACATGGCTACACCTTC	CASSLVPGHGYTF